This T cell receptor (beta chain) was identified in a study of memory CD4+ T cells and cytomegalovirus serostatus. Single viable CD3+CD4+CD8-CD45RO+ cells were sorted as the memory CD4+ T cells. Germline CDR1 LGHNA, CDR2 YNFKEQ. V dropped 0 bases and J dropped 3 bases, with 9 bases sitting between them. The CDR3 consists of 14 residues. Assay used: immunoSEQ multiplex PCR; TCRdb lists only in-frame clones, some missing. The sample lists about 50,000 clones, roughly 80% seen once, with roughly 0.6% in the top ten. This rearrangement joins TRBV4-2 to TRBJ2-7; no definite D call. The receptor comes from an adult in good health and CMV-seronegative. Sequenced sample: memory CD4+ T cells from blood. The CDR3 sequence: CASSQDRNSYEQYF. The CDR3 bases are TGTGCCAGCAGCCAAGATAGGAACAGCTACGAGCAGTACTTC.